What follows describes a single TCR beta chain. Its antigen is not identified. This sample is drawn from a study of monozygotic twins with inflammatory bowel disease. Findings and caveats of the study: Sharing of clonotypes with others was lower in IBD patients than in healthy twins, and this was especially so with disease activity. IBD patients carried less diverse TCRbeta repertoires (inverse Simpson) than healthy co-twins.

Each donor supplied roughly 2.5 ml of blood. Germline V CDR1 and CDR2: MGHRA, YSYEKL. CDR3 length: 14 residues. Used for each TCR library was 3500 ng of total RNA. Each CDR3 protein gets one entry in TCRdb, which reprocessed the 5' RACE reads and gives no DNA. The listing contains about 380,000 distinct CDR3 sequences. The TCR comes from a human donor with ulcerative colitis or Crohn's disease, or a healthy co-twin of an affected twin (not recorded which). The sequencing sample was made of blood. The chain recombines TRBV4-1 with TRBJ1-6; the D call of TRBD1 rests on TCRdb alone, since no DNA is present to check it. The CDR3 loop reads CASSQGQHDSPLHF.